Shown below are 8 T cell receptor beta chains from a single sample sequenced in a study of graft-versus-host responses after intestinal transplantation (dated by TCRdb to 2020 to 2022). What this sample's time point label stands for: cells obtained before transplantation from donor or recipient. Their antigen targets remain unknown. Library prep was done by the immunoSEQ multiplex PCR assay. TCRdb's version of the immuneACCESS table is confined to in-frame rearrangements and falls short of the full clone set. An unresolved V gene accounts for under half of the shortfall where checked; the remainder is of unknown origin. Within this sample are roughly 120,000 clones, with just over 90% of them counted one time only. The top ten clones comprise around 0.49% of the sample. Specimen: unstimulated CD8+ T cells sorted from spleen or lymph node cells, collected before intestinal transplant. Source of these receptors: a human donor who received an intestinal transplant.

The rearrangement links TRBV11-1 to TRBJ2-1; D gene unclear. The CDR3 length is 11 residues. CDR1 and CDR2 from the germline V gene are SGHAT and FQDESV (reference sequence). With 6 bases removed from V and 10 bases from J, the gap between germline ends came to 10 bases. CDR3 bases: TGTGCCAGCAGTGTATTTAGCGAGCAGTTCTTC. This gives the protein CASSVFSEQFF. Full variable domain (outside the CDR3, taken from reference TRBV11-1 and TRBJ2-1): EAEVAQSPRYKITEKSQAVAFWCDPISGHATLYWYRQILGQGPELLVQFQDESVVDDSQLPKDRFSAERLKGVDSTLKIQPAELGDSAMYLCASSVFSEQFFGPGTRLTVL.

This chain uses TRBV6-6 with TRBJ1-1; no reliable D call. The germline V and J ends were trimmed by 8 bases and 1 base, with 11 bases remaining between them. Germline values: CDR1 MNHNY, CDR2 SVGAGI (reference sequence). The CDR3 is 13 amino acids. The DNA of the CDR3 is TGTGCCAGCGCAGCATTTGGGAACACTGAAGCTTTCTTT. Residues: CASAAFGNTEAFF.

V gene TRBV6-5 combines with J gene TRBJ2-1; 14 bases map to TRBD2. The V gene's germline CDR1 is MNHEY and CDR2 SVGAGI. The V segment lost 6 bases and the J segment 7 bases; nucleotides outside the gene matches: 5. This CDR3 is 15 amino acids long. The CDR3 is CASSHGTSGRNEQFF. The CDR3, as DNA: TGTGCCAGCAGCCACGGGACTAGCGGGAGAAATGAGCAGTTCTTC.

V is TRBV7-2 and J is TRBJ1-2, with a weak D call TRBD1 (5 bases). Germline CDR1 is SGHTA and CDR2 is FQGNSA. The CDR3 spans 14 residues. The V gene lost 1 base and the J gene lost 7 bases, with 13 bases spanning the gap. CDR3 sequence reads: CASSLGGGGGGYTF. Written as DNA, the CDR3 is TGTGCCAGCAGCTTAGGTGGGGGAGGTGGTGGCTACACCTTC.

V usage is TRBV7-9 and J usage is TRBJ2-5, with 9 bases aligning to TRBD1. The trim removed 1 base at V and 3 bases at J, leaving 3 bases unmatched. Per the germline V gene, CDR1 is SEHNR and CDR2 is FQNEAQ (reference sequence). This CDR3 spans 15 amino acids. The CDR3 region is CASSLETGGKETQYF. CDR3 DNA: TGTGCCAGCAGCTTAGAGACAGGGGGAAAAGAGACCCAGTACTTC.

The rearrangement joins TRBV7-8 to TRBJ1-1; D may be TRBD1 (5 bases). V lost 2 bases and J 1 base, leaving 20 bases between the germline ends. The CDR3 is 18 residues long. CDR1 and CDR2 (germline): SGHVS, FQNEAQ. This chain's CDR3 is CASSLRSGQSGPNTEAFF. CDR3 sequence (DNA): TGTGCCAGCAGCTTACGATCGGGCCAGTCAGGGCCGAACACTGAAGCTTTCTTT.

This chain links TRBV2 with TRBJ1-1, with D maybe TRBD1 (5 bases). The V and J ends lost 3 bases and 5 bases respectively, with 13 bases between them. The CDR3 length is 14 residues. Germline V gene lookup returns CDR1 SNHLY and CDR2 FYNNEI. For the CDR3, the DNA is TGTGCCAGCAGTGATGTTGGGGGTTGGACTGAAGCTTTCTTT. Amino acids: CASSDVGGWTEAFF.

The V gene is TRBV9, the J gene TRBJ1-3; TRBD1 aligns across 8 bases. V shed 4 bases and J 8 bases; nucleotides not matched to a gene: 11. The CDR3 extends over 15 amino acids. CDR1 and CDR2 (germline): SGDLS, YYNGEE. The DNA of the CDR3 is TGTGCCAGCAGCCCAATCGGAGACAGGGGAGACACCATATATTTT. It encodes CASSPIGDRGDTIYF.